These 9 T cell receptor beta chains came from one sample sequenced in a study of blood T cell repertoires in COVID-19. Sequencing used immunoSEQ multiplex PCR; TCRdb keeps in-frame clones, though not all of them. The table includes about 190,000 clones, about 86% detected once. Source material: peripheral blood. These receptors originate from a woman under 40 with active or convalescent COVID-19.

This chain joins TRBV2 and TRBJ2-2, with D possibly being TRBD1 (5 bases). The V end was cut by 2 bases, the J end by 5 bases, with 12 bases between. From germline, CDR1 is SNHLY and CDR2 FYNNEI. The CDR3 has 15 residues. CDR3 bases: TGTGCCAGCAGTGAAACGCAGGGTTGGACCGGGGAGCTGTTTTTT. It translates to CASSETQGWTGELFF.

The V and J genes are TRBV5-8 and TRBJ2-7, with no clear D. Germline CDR1 is SGHTS and CDR2 is YDEGEE. CDR3 length: 13 amino acids. V was clipped by 0 bases and J by 6 bases, with 10 bases between them. The CDR3 loop reads CASSLGQAREQYF. DNA of the CDR3: TGTGCCAGCAGCTTGGGGCAGGCCCGCGAGCAGTACTTC.

The V gene is TRBV3-1 (or the pseudogene TRBV3-2), the J gene TRBJ1-3, with 7 bases identical to TRBD1. The CDR3 consists of 14 residues. Per the germline V gene, CDR1 is LGHDT and CDR2 is YNNKEL (reference sequence). V was clipped by 4 bases and J by 0 bases; unmatched bases: 0. The CDR3 is CASSRDSSGNTIYF. CDR3 sequence (DNA): TGTGCCAGCAGCCGGGACAGCTCTGGAAACACCATATATTTT.

This clone was detected a few times. The rearrangement joins TRBV28 to TRBJ2-7; TRBD2 agrees at 10 bases. V shed 5 bases, J shed 6 bases, and the junction held 4 bases outside the gene matches. Germline CDR1 MDHEN, CDR2 SYDVKM. The CDR3 sequence is 13 residues long. CDR3 sequence reads: CASSRTSGGEQYF. In nucleotides, the CDR3 is TGTGCCAGCAGTCGGACTAGCGGAGGCGAGCAGTACTTC.

The V and J genes are TRBV4-1 and TRBJ1-3, with D tentatively TRBD1 (6 bases). Germline V CDR1 and CDR2: MGHRA, YSYEKL. The ends were cut back, 3 bases at V and 4 bases at J, with 13 bases in the middle. This CDR3 is 15 amino acids long. The CDR3 loop reads CASSQEGTRGNTIYF. In DNA form, the CDR3 reads TGCGCCAGCAGCCAGGAAGGGACACGGGGAAACACCATATATTTT.

The J gene is TRBJ2-2, the V gene TRBV29-1; no reliable D call. The CDR3 runs 18 residues. Germline CDR1 reads SQVTM; CDR2 reads ANQGSEA. V was pared by 0 bases and J by 1 base, with 18 bases between. The CDR3 DNA sequence: TGCAGCGTTGAAGATCTTCCGCCTGGGTCGGGGAACACCGGGGAGCTGTTTTTT. Translation gives CSVEDLPPGSGNTGELFF.

The chain joins TRBV2 to TRBJ2-3; 11 bases align to TRBD1. The V and J ends lost 6 bases and 6 bases, in that order; junction bases with no gene match: 8. Germline V gene data show CDR1 as SNHLY and CDR2 as FYNNEI. The CDR3 is made up of 15 amino acids. This chain's CDR3 is CASSARTGGRDTQYF. Here the CDR3 DNA reads TGTGCCAGCAGCGCCCGGACAGGGGGCCGGGATACGCAGTATTTT.

The genes are TRBV11-2 and TRBJ1-1; a weak D match, TRBD1 (6 bases). CDR1 is SGHAT, CDR2 FQNNGV, per germline. The CDR3 runs to 15 residues. V shed 1 base and J shed 5 bases, with 14 bases lying between them. CDR3 DNA: TGTGCCAGCAGCTTAGGTATACAGGGAAAGACTGAAGCTTTCTTT. Protein sequence: CASSLGIQGKTEAFF. Based on the CDR3 plus reference TRBV11-2 and TRBJ1-1, the full variable domain is EAGVAQSPRYKIIEKRQSVAFWCNPISGHATLYWYQQILGQGPKLLIQFQNNGVVDDSQLPKDRFSAERLKGVDSTLKIQPAKLEDSAVYLCASSLGIQGKTEAFFGQGTRLTVV.

J is TRBJ1-3 and V is TRBV6-5, with D uncertain. Germline V gene data show CDR1 as MNHEY and CDR2 as SVGAGI. CDR3 size: 16 residues. V was pared by 2 bases and J by 0 bases, with 11 bases between. The CDR3 DNA reads TGTGCCAGCAGTTACGGGAGGAAGAGCTCTGGAAACACCATATATTTT. As protein: CASSYGRKSSGNTIYF.